This TCR beta chain appears in the sequencing data of a study of post-analysis software for immune sequencing data. TCR beta cDNA libraries included unique molecular identifiers. A population of about 0.9 to 10 million T cells gave rise to roughly 0.5 million cDNA molecules. Each CDR3 protein gets one entry after TCRdb re-called the PCR reads with MiXCR. Altogether hundreds of thousands of distinct CDR3 sequences are present, nearly 45% being singletons, with the ten largest covering 9.5% to 13%. Study observations and caveats: Five TRBV segments were significantly more frequent in patients than in controls. TRBV5-6, TRBV5-1 and TRBV20-1 were among these segments. In multiple sclerosis, normalized Chao1 diversity was significantly below that of controls. Under F measure analysis, samples from one preparation batch co-clustered strongly.

This clonotype came up a few times. Its target is not known. CDR3 length: 15 amino acids. The J segment lost 4 bases and the V segment lost 6 bases, leaving 9 bases of the junction unmatched. Germline V lookup: CDR1 MNHEY, CDR2 SVGEGT. V usage is TRBV6-2 or TRBV6-3 and J usage is TRBJ2-5; 9 nucleotides align to TRBD1. The material sequenced was blood. The clonotype comes from a girl aged 5-17 years with multiple sclerosis. The CDR3 reads CASSRTGERGETQYF. CDR3 bases: TGTGCCAGCAGCCGGACAGGGGAGAGAGGAGAGACCCAGTACTTC.